This T cell receptor (beta chain) comes out of a study of cytomegalovirus exposure and HLA in healthy donors (dated by TCRdb to 2017 to 2019). For the wider study: An earlier analysis of approximately 590 of the donors reported approximately 290 Gb of sequence data and approximately 110 million unique TCR beta sequences from some 180 million T cells. Using immunosequencing, the study profiled T cell repertoires from 550 to 750 subjects and related those repertoires to cytomegalovirus serostatus. A later analysis re-examined previously published TCR beta repertoires from about 670 donors and added high-resolution HLA genotyping to investigate patterns of TCR occurrence. The study was designed to test whether signatures of past pathogen exposure could be identified by cataloging public T cell receptors. Among the roughly 400 genotyped donors, 75% to 90% belonged to the genetic ancestry cluster associated with self-reported Caucasian donors. Typing coverage varied by locus: about 620-630 donors for A, B, C, DRB1 and DQB1; some 520 for DQA1; approximately 610 for DPA1; 450 to 480 for DPB1. Roughly five DR-DQ haplotypes were treated as single units for association and clustering because of strong linkage in the cohort. Every discovery cohort repertoire had been produced on one sequencing platform. Class I and class II HLA loci were covered by the typing at four-digit resolution. On average, over 200,000 unique TCR beta nucleotide sequences were sequenced per donor among about 400 genotyped donors of the cohort, with around 19% of those sequences being non-productive. Roughly 300 gigabases of sequencing data and about 92 million unique TCR sequences made up an early release that covered approximately 700 HLA-typed donors. Rather than drawing on any new phenotypic data, the later analysis identified candidate immune exposures from TCR beta sequences and the way those sequences occurred across donors. To predict cytomegalovirus infection status, the study brought together high-throughput TCR immunosequencing, statistical association of individual TCRs with disease status, and machine learning. An earlier analysis of approximately 580 of the donors used high-throughput TCR beta sequencing to judge whether each TCR beta V gene segment behaved as functional or pseudogenic. A later genetic analysis took genome-wide SNP genotypes for about 55% of the roughly 700 donors and used that subset as a discovery cohort. Alongside the repertoire data, information on donor age, sex, ethnicity and CMV serostatus was compiled. Along with the approximately 620-subject first cohort, a separate validation cohort of over a hundred different subjects was used.

The CDR3 starts with the cysteine, ends with the phenylalanine, and has 14 residues. The sequence is cut down to CDR3 DNA, 42 bases in frame from base 1. The V end loses 6 bases and the J end loses 0 bases, and a stretch of 9 bases separates them. Per the germline V gene, MDHEN is the CDR1 and SYDVKM is the CDR2. Libraries were constructed by the immunoSEQ multiplex PCR assay. A mixture of 60 forward primers for TCR Vbeta segments and 13 reverse primers for TCR Jbeta segments was used in the multiplex PCR. A multiplex PCR assay on genomic DNA amplified the CDR3 region of rearranged TCR beta genes. The amplified TCR beta libraries were sequenced on the Illumina HiSeq System as 87-base-pair reads. Under the source paper's analysis protocol: A later analysis tallied 75 million to 85 million unique TCR beta chains across the 550 to 850 repertoires, and 10 million to 11 million of those chains were shared by two or more donors. A nearest-neighbor algorithm error-corrected the raw reads and collapsed the reads into unique sequences, merging closely related sequences to remove PCR and sequencing errors. Alignment of CDR3 sequences to IMGT reference sequences was used to assign V, D and J gene segments. For a sequence to be retained, a match of at least six nucleotides to both a V gene segment and a J gene segment was required. Rearrangements were classified as productive when the CDR3 lacked stop codons and remained in frame with V and J, and all other rearrangements were classified as non-productive. Following IMGT convention, CDR3 was defined as the stretch from the second conserved V-encoded cysteine up to the conserved J-encoded phenylalanine. Sequences without an unambiguous match to a single V gene segment were excluded from the earlier analysis of over 500 of the donors. In an earlier analysis of several hundred of the donors, V segments were called functional above 56.7% productive rearrangements and were called segregating when the between-donor standard deviation exceeded 5%. To diagnose cytomegalovirus status from the catalog of TCR beta chain sequences, a statistical classification framework was built. In a later analysis, V and J genes were assigned by comparing TCR nucleotide sequences against IMGT/GENE-DB human TR gene sequences. The TCRdist pipeline was used in a later analysis to assign CDR3 sequences and most-parsimonious VDJ recombination scenarios. In a later analysis, each TCR beta chain was defined by its CDR3 amino acid sequence together with its V-gene family, and reads without a unique V-gene family were excluded. To address suspected cross-contamination and a sequencing artifact, a later analysis removed over 500 highly shared, low-generation-probability nucleotide sequences. A later analysis calculated a clonal expansion index for each public chain from normalized within-repertoire ranks of inferred template counts. In a later analysis, generation probabilities were computed with a VDJ recombination model fitted to out-of-frame rearrangements, and the resulting probabilities were checked against IGoR. In a later analysis, TCR-TCR, TCR-HLA and TCR-CMV co-occurrence was scored with hypergeometric tests, and a repertoire-size bias correction was applied to TCR pairs. False discovery rates were estimated in a later analysis by permuting HLA or CMV assignments 20 times. A later analysis grouped co-occurring TCRs with DBSCAN, adding TCRdist sequence similarity when clustering within HLA-allele-positive subsets. Repertoires with fewer than 30,000 or more than 120,000 public chains were left out of co-occurrence clustering, as were four to six repertoires with anomalous nucleotide sharing. TCRdb provides this immuneACCESS table in a form limited to in-frame rearrangements. Some clones are lacking; in checked studies, under half of them reflect an unresolved V gene, and why the rest are absent is not known. The V and J calls and clone size come from that table; D and trimming were worked out from the DNA. The sample records about 150,000 clones, 60% to 85% of which are singletons. The leading ten clones occupy roughly 4% of the sample.

For this clone: What antigen it recognizes has not been identified. Base quality data are lacking; no much larger clone is found one base away.

The cohort comprised 550 to 700 healthy bone marrow donors. All cohort members were sampled while nominally healthy, although unrecorded immune exposures were likely present. The donor was CMV seronegative and was included in the group of about 400 seronegative cohort members. Each donor provided a peripheral blood sample, and peripheral blood mononuclear cells were used for TCR beta sequencing. The Qiagen DNeasy Blood Extraction Kit was used to extract genomic DNA from the blood cell samples. The investigation overall reported the following: Because HLA typing was missing for some donors at each locus, association tests included only the typed subset. A later analysis found that HLA-associated TCR beta chains were more clonally expanded and had lower generation probabilities than equally common non-associated chains. Roughly uniform sequencing depth across donors was assumed in presence/absence analyses, although this assumption may not hold. In vitro tests confirmed that a few of the cytomegalovirus-associated TCR beta chains recognize cytomegalovirus antigens. In this cohort, only TCR beta chains were sequenced, and detectable features were limited by the absence of alpha or paired-chain data. In a later analysis, TCR association rates were found to vary across HLA loci, with the most associated TCRs seen for DRB1 alleles and the fewest for HLA-C alleles. Because counts were too low, around 18 rarely observed V segments, including chromosome 9 orphons, were left out of the earlier analysis of approximately 580 of the donors. A total of some 180 TCR beta chains were listed by the study as associated with cytomegalovirus. Most TCR sequences were seen in very few donors, while some public TCRs were found in many individuals. In a later analysis, several top co-occurrence clusters were reported to appear linked to parvovirus B19, influenza, CMV and Epstein-Barr virus. At a false discovery rate of 0.05, a later analysis linked fewer than 20,000 TCR beta sequences to specific HLA alleles. Cytomegalovirus status was reported to be diagnosed by the classifier with high specificity and sensitivity in both the original and validation cohorts. The authors suggested that the approach could potentially be generalized to other disease states and immunological phenotypes. Strong co-occurrence of HLA alleles, especially DR and DQ, made assigning TCR associations to individual alleles difficult. Because the 87-base-pair reads could not distinguish some IMGT-functional V segments, including TRBV6-2 and TRBV6-3, those segments were excluded. A further reported finding was that TCR beta sequences accurately predicted the HLA-A and HLA-B alleles for most subjects in the first cohort. Broadly in line with IMGT annotations, most TCR beta V segments showed up in productive rearrangements about 87% or about 30% of the time in an earlier analysis of approximately 640 of the donors. A cluster of highly shared sequence variants was judged likely to be a technical artifact of the sequencing pipeline. In a later genetic analysis, a missense DCLRE1C variant was associated with V-gene and J-gene trimming of TCR beta chains, and the association was replicated in an independent cohort. Immune exposure information for the cohort was limited to CMV serostatus. Correlated functional status among segregating V segments might reflect linkage disequilibrium, but an unknown experimental factor could not be ruled out. A later analysis found that most CMV-associated TCR beta chains appeared HLA-restricted, with HLA associations seemingly driven largely by CMV exposure. According to a later genetic analysis, donors in an Asian-associated ancestry cluster had fewer N-insertions in productive TCRs than the roughly 670-donor mean.

Recombination joined TRBV28 with TRBJ1-3; 5 matching bases give a weak D call of TRBD1. Sequenced sample: PBMCs. The sequence derives from a woman aged 35 to 49 in good health and CMV-seronegative. For the CDR3, the sequence is CASRLQGSGNTIYF. The DNA sequence is as follows: TGTGCCAGCAGACTTCAGGGCTCTGGAAACACCATATATTTT. Beyond the CDR3, the reference TRBV28 and TRBJ1-3 genes provide the residues; the full variable domain reads: DVKVTQSSRYLVKRTGEKVFLECVQDMDHENMFWYRQDPGLGLRLIYFSYDVKMKEKGDIPEGYSVSREKKERFSLILESASTNQTSMYLCASRLQGSGNTIYFGEGSWLTVV.